Listed below are T cell receptor beta chains from one sample, sequenced in a study of breast tumors, draining lymph nodes, adjacent tissues. TCRdb redid the calling of the multiplex PCR reads with MiXCR, one entry per CDR3 protein. This repertoire shows 190,000 or so distinct CDR3 sequences, 31% found once; its top ten account for around 4.5%. Material for sequencing was axillary lymph node tissue. The receptors were sampled from a female donor with breast cancer. Some clones in this sample may be carry-over from other donors' samples. Each CDR3 is given with its conserved first and last residue. The D gene is left open where the match is weak. Expanded clones are given a class, and other clones once, few, many or no size at all.

clone_size	v_call	d_call	j_call	cdr3_nt	cdr3_aa
NA	TRBV7-2	TRBD2	TRBJ2-1	TGTGCCAGCAGCCCCCCCTCCGGGACTAGCTCGAGGGTGGGTGAGCAGTTCTTC	CASSPPSGTSSRVGEQFF
many	TRBV3-1	NA	TRBJ1-5	TGTGCCAGCAGCCAAGTGGACAGTCAGCCCCAGCATTTT	CASSQVDSQPQHF
NA	TRBV9	NA	TRBJ2-3	TGTGCCAGCAGCACGAGGGCCGGGAGATCTAACCACACAGATACGCAGTATTTT	CASSTRAGRSNHTDTQYF
many	TRBV6-5	NA	TRBJ2-2	TGTGCCAGCAGTTATCTCCCGAACACCGGGGAGCTGTTTTTT	CASSYLPNTGELFF
NA	TRBV5-4	TRBD1	TRBJ1-1	TGTGCCAGCAGCAGGTACAGGGGAGGCACTGAAGCTTTCTTT	CASSRYRGGTEAFF
NA	TRBV20-1	NA	TRBJ1-4	TGCAGTGCTAGTCTCGCAGCTTGGGGTGCAAATGAAAAACTGTTTTTT	CSASLAAWGANEKLFF
many	TRBV19	TRBD1	TRBJ1-5	TGTGCCAGTAGCCGGACAGGGGGCGGCCAGCCCCAGCATTTT	CASSRTGGGQPQHF
many	TRBV12-3/TRBV12-4	TRBD2	TRBJ2-7	TGTGCCAGCAGCTCTAGCGGGAGGTCCCGTTACGAGCAGTACTTC	CASSSSGRSRYEQYF
once	TRBV2	TRBD2	TRBJ2-1	TGTGCCAGCACCAGACTAGCGGGGAGGAATGAGCAGTTCTTC	CASTRLAGRNEQFF
NA	TRBV4-1	NA	TRBJ2-2	TGCGCCAGCAGCCAAGAGGGGAACACCGGGGAGCTGTTTTTT	CASSQEGNTGELFF
many	TRBV7-9	NA	TRBJ2-5	TGTGCCAGCAGCCCCGGTGGGGGTTTACAAGAGACCCAGTACTTC	CASSPGGGLQETQYF
NA	TRBV7-2	NA	TRBJ2-2	TGTGCCAGCAGCTTACATTCCCTCGGGGAGCTGTTTTTT	CASSLHSLGELFF
NA	TRBV20-1	TRBD2	TRBJ2-7	TGCAGTGCAGCCGGGAATAGCGGGAGGGCGCAAGAGCAGTACTTC	CSAAGNSGRAQEQYF
many	TRBV9	TRBD2	TRBJ2-1	TGTGCCAGCAGCGTCGGGGGGGCCGCCTACAATGAGCAGTTCTTC	CASSVGGAAYNEQFF
NA	TRBV20-1	NA	TRBJ1-2	TGCAGTGCTAGTGCCCTGGGGGGCGGGGGCTACACCTTC	CSASALGGGGYTF
many	TRBV5-1	TRBD1	TRBJ2-7	TGCGCCAGCAGCTTGGGGGGACAGGGGGCGCCGGGAGAGCAGTACTTC	CASSLGGQGAPGEQYF
many	TRBV18	NA	TRBJ1-3	TGTGCCAGCTCACCACCGCAAAACACCATATATTTT	CASSPPQNTIYF
many	TRBV5-1	TRBD2	TRBJ2-7	TGCGCCAGCAGAGAAAAACGGGGGGACTACGAGCAGTACTTC	CASREKRGDYEQYF
many	TRBV20-1	TRBD2	TRBJ2-3	TGCAGTGCTAGGGGACTAGAGAACACAGATACGCAGTATTTT	CSARGLENTDTQYF
NA	TRBV4-2	TRBD1	TRBJ1-1	TGTGCCAGCAGCCAAGTACAGGGGGCTGAAGCTTTCTTT	CASSQVQGAEAFF
many	TRBV9	NA	TRBJ2-7	TGTGCCAGCAGCGTAGAGGGGGGGGGCGAGCAGTACTTC	CASSVEGGGEQYF
many	TRBV18	NA	TRBJ2-7	TGTGCCAGCTCACCAATCGGTTACGAGCAGTACTTC	CASSPIGYEQYF
many	TRBV2	NA	TRBJ2-7	TGTGCCAGCAGTCGGGTATCCAGAGCCTACGAGCAGTACTTC	CASSRVSRAYEQYF
many	TRBV28	TRBD2	TRBJ2-7	TGTGCCAGCAGTCCAAACCCGGGGGGGCGTTACGAGCAGTACTTC	CASSPNPGGRYEQYF
NA	TRBV7-9	TRBD2	TRBJ2-5	TGTGCCAGCAGCGGCTTAGCGGGGGTGGGGGAGACCCAGTACTTC	CASSGLAGVGETQYF
many	TRBV11-1	TRBD1	TRBJ2-2	TGTGCCAGCACCAGACAGGGTTTCGCCGGGGAGCTGTTTTTT	CASTRQGFAGELFF
few	TRBV7-2	NA	TRBJ1-1	TGTGCCAGCAGCTTAAGGTCATTGAGGTATGGGGGTGGAACTGAAGCTTTCTTT	CASSLRSLRYGGGTEAFF
many	TRBV5-5	NA	TRBJ2-7	TGTGCCAGCAGCCCCCGGGGGACGTCGCCCTCCTACGAGCAGTACTTC	CASSPRGTSPSYEQYF
many	TRBV11-2	NA	TRBJ1-3	TGTGCCAGCAGCTTAGAATCCCCTTGGCCGACGGCTGGAAACACCATATATTTT	CASSLESPWPTAGNTIYF
many	TRBV14	TRBD1	TRBJ2-2	TGTGCCAGCAGCCAAACTCGGACAGGGAACACCGGGGAGCTGTTTTTT	CASSQTRTGNTGELFF
many	TRBV18	TRBD2	TRBJ2-1	TGTGCCAGCTCACCAAGACTAGCGGAAGGTAATGAGCAGTTCTTC	CASSPRLAEGNEQFF